The entry that follows covers one TCR beta chain sequence. Antigen unknown. The conserved final phenylalanine or tryptophan is absent from the CDR3, which likely points to a read error. After constant-region reverse-primer amplification, full-length variable regions underwent semi-nested PCR with Nested Universal Primer A. TCRdb reprocessed the 5' RACE reads with MiXCR, giving one entry per CDR3 protein. This table has about 42,000 distinct CDR3 sequences, approximately 30% appearing once. Points from the study as a whole: Larger-cohort validation covered only one TCR beta V-J rearrangement. The TCR gene usage of tumor memory CD4+ T cells clustered together with blood and lymph node memory CD4+ cells and with lymph node naive CD4+ cells.

CDR1 is LGHNA, CDR2 YNFKEQ, per germline. Deletions cut 4 bases from V and 2 bases from J, with 14 bases between. The CDR3 has 15 residues. The chain recombines TRBV4-2 with TRBJ2-5; TRBD2 is a possible D gene (6 bases). The sample taken for sequencing was tumor-infiltrating memory CD4+ T cells sorted from the breast tumor. Subset here: memory CD4+ T cells, CD4+CD45RO+CD25-. This receptor was taken from a female donor with breast cancer. For the CDR3, the DNA is TGTGCCAGCAGCCCTCGCCAAGGACTACAAGAGACCCAGTACCTC. Translating gives CASSPRQGLQETQYL.